The rows below give T cell receptor beta chains drawn from one sample of a study of CD8+ T cells in alopecia areata. Libraries were prepared by immunoSEQ multiplex PCR; TCRdb keeps only in-frame clonotypes and omits some of them. The data hold about 120,000 clones, with about 50% observed a single time. The sequencing here drew on CD8+ T cells sorted from blood, taken at week 0. These receptors were collected from a human donor with alopecia areata. The CDR3 runs from the conserved cysteine through the conserved F or W. Fields, in order: clone size, V gene, D gene, J gene, CDR3 DNA, CDR3 protein. D genes are given only for firm matches. Clone size appears in some rows only: once, few, many, or a class for an expanded clone.

abundance: -; v_gene: TRBV4-1; d_gene: -; j_gene: TRBJ1-1; CDR3nt: TGCGCCAGCAGCCAAGGAGGCAGTCTGAACACTGAAGCTTTCTTT; CDR3aa: CASSQGGSLNTEAFF
abundance: few; v_gene: TRBV30; d_gene: -; j_gene: TRBJ2-2; CDR3nt: TGTGCCTGGAGTCTAACGGGGTCCACCGGGGAGCTGTTTTTT; CDR3aa: CAWSLTGSTGELFF
abundance: few; v_gene: TRBV2; d_gene: -; j_gene: TRBJ2-2; CDR3nt: TGTGCCATCTCCGGGGCGAACACCGGGGAGCTGTTTTTT; CDR3aa: CAISGANTGELFF
abundance: few; v_gene: TRBV29-1; d_gene: -; j_gene: TRBJ2-2; CDR3nt: TGCAGCGTTGTAGGGGGCACCGGGGAGCTGTTTTTT; CDR3aa: CSVVGGTGELFF
abundance: -; v_gene: TRBV5-6; d_gene: -; j_gene: TRBJ1-1; CDR3nt: TGTGCCAGCAGCTTGGGACCGGAGAACACTGAAGCTTTCTTT; CDR3aa: CASSLGPENTEAFF
abundance: -; v_gene: TRBV9; d_gene: -; j_gene: TRBJ2-5; CDR3nt: TGTGCCACTGTAGGGGGTGAGACCCAGTACTTC; CDR3aa: CATVGGETQYF
abundance: few; v_gene: TRBV13; d_gene: TRBD1; j_gene: TRBJ2-7; CDR3nt: TGTGCCAGCAGTCCTGGGGACAGGCAACCCTACGAGCAGTACTTC; CDR3aa: CASSPGDRQPYEQYF
abundance: -; v_gene: TRBV6-5; d_gene: -; j_gene: TRBJ2-1; CDR3nt: TGTGCCAGCGGAAGAACAGGGATTGAGCAGTTCTTC; CDR3aa: CASGRTGIEQFF
abundance: -; v_gene: TRBV6-6; d_gene: TRBD1; j_gene: TRBJ1-5; CDR3nt: TGTGCCAGCAGTACACAGGGGCCGGGGGTACAGCCCCAGCATTTT; CDR3aa: CASSTQGPGVQPQHF
abundance: -; v_gene: TRBV7-9; d_gene: -; j_gene: TRBJ1-2; CDR3nt: TGTGCCAGCTCCGGGGGGAACTCCTATGGCTACACCTTC; CDR3aa: CASSGGNSYGYTF
abundance: many; v_gene: TRBV13; d_gene: -; j_gene: TRBJ1-1; CDR3nt: TGTGCCAGCAGCCCCCAGGACAGCGACTTGAACACTGAAGCTTTCTTT; CDR3aa: CASSPQDSDLNTEAFF
abundance: few; v_gene: TRBV6-4; d_gene: -; j_gene: TRBJ2-1; CDR3nt: TGTGCCAGCTCCCTCTGGCGGGCTAGGGGGTCAGATGAGCAGTTCTTC; CDR3aa: CASSLWRARGSDEQFF
abundance: few; v_gene: TRBV19; d_gene: -; j_gene: TRBJ2-7; CDR3nt: TGTGCCAGTAGTCCCGTCCCCACCGGCCAGGTGGAGCAGTACTTC; CDR3aa: CASSPVPTGQVEQYF
abundance: -; v_gene: TRBV11-1; d_gene: TRBD1; j_gene: TRBJ2-1; CDR3nt: TGTGCCAGCAGCTTATTAGGGGGCGGTGAGCAGTTCTTC; CDR3aa: CASSLLGGGEQFF
abundance: once; v_gene: TRBV6-5; d_gene: TRBD1; j_gene: TRBJ2-5; CDR3nt: TGTGCAACTACAGGGGGCATTATGGAGACCCAGTACTTC; CDR3aa: CATTGGIMETQYF
abundance: -; v_gene: TRBV6-6; d_gene: -; j_gene: TRBJ2-7; CDR3nt: TGTGCCAGCAGGGATGGCTACGAGCAGTACTTC; CDR3aa: CASRDGYEQYF
abundance: -; v_gene: TRBV29-1; d_gene: TRBD2; j_gene: TRBJ2-3; CDR3nt: TGCAGCGCCTTAGCGGGGGGCACAGATACGCAGTATTTT; CDR3aa: CSALAGGTDTQYF
abundance: -; v_gene: TRBV11-2; d_gene: -; j_gene: TRBJ2-5; CDR3nt: TGTGCCAGCAGCCCCCTTCCGCCAGAGACCCAGTACTTC; CDR3aa: CASSPLPPETQYF
abundance: few; v_gene: TRBV5-6; d_gene: -; j_gene: TRBJ2-5; CDR3nt: TGTGCCAGCAGCTGGGGCAACGGGGCGGAGACCCAGTACTTC; CDR3aa: CASSWGNGAETQYF
abundance: -; v_gene: TRBV5-1; d_gene: TRBD1; j_gene: TRBJ2-1; CDR3nt: TGCGCCAGCAGCTTGTCCGGACAGGGATTTTTGAATGAGCAGTTCTTC; CDR3aa: CASSLSGQGFLNEQFF
abundance: few; v_gene: TRBV10-1; d_gene: -; j_gene: TRBJ2-7; CDR3nt: TGCGCCAGCAGTTCCGGGACGCTCATTGGTGCCTACGAGCAGTACTTC; CDR3aa: CASSSGTLIGAYEQYF